The 10 T cell receptor beta chains below all came from one sample that was sequenced in a study of a mutant IDH1 vaccine in newly diagnosed glioma. Time point meaning: week 11, during vaccination. Topical imiquimod accompanied each vaccine dose, which consisted of 300 ug of mutant IDH1 20-mer peptide. Libraries were prepared by immunoSEQ multiplex PCR; TCRdb keeps only in-frame clonotypes and omits some of them. The sample lists more than 50,000 clones, 80% occurring once. These receptors have no known antigen. The source material was PBMCs, sampled from a glioma patient whose treatment included an IDH1 peptide vaccine. The receptors come from a man aged 50 or older with glioma.

This clone was counted a single time. The rearrangement links TRBV11-3 to TRBJ2-7; 8 bases are a match to TRBD1. V shed 5 bases and J 12 bases; nucleotides not matched to a gene: 12. Germline V gene sequence: CDR1 SGHNT, CDR2 YENEEA. The CDR3 spans 13 residues. The CDR3 bases are TGTGCCAGCAGCGCCGGGACAGGCCTCCATCTGTACTTC. Translation: CASSAGTGLHLYF.

V is TRBV29-1 and J is TRBJ1-2; the D is unclear. In germline, CDR1 is SQVTM, CDR2 ANQGSEA. Between the trimmed V and J ends, which lost 4 bases and 2 bases, there was a span of 11 bases. This CDR3 has 13 amino acids. This CDR3 reads CSVGEWLNYGYTF. Here the CDR3 DNA reads TGCAGCGTTGGAGAGTGGCTGAACTATGGCTACACCTTC.

This clone was recorded a few times. The chain joins TRBV11-3 to TRBJ1-2; D might be TRBD1 (5 bases). Between the trimmed V and J ends, which lost 5 bases and 4 bases, there was a span of 11 bases. This CDR3 has 13 amino acids. Germline V gives CDR1 SGHNT, CDR2 YENEEA. The CDR3 loop is CASSPRQFYGYTF. The CDR3 bases are TGTGCCAGCAGCCCAAGACAGTTCTATGGCTACACCTTC.

This chain links TRBV5-1 with TRBJ2-7; D is tentatively TRBD1 or TRBD2 (7 bases each). V was pared by 4 bases and J by 2 bases, with 16 bases between. CDR1 is SGHRS and CDR2 is YFSETQ in the germline V gene. This CDR3 has 15 residues. The CDR3 nucleotides are TGCGCCAGCAGCAGAGGGGGCGGGAGCACCTACGAGCAGTACTTC. It yields the protein CASSRGGGSTYEQYF.

The chain combines TRBV29-1 with TRBJ2-1; the D call may be TRBD1 or TRBD2 (5 bases each). Between the trimmed V and J ends, which lost 5 bases and 2 bases, there was a span of 13 bases. CDR1 is SQVTM and CDR2 is ANQGSEA in the germline V gene. The CDR3 has 14 amino acids. The CDR3 sequence is CSVLGWGTYNEQFF. The CDR3 DNA follows: TGCAGCGTTCTTGGTTGGGGGACCTACAATGAGCAGTTCTTC.

This rearrangement joins TRBV5-1 to TRBJ2-3; 7 nucleotides agree with TRBD1. The CDR3 covers 14 residues. Germline CDR1 SGHRS, CDR2 YFSETQ. The V gene end was trimmed by 4 bases and the J gene end by 2 bases; junction bases not matched to a gene: 4. This chain's CDR3 is CASSVGQPTDTQYF. The DNA of the CDR3 is TGCGCCAGCAGCGTGGGACAGCCCACAGATACGCAGTATTTT.

This clone was seen a single time. This rearrangement joins TRBV7-9 to TRBJ2-1; D gene uncertain. The V end was cut by 1 base, the J end by 9 bases, with 10 bases between. The CDR3 contains 13 residues. CDR1 SEHNR and CDR2 FQNEAQ come from the germline V gene (reference sequence). Here the CDR3 DNA reads TGTGCCAGCAGCTTAGAGCCTACGGGTGAGCAGTTCTTC. Its protein is CASSLEPTGEQFF.

The genes are TRBV7-6 and TRBJ1-4, with D uncertain. The germline CDR1 and CDR2 sequences are SGHVS and FNYEAQ. V was clipped by 1 base and J by 0 bases, with 9 bases between them. CDR3 length equals 16 residues. The CDR3 DNA reads as TGTGCCAGCAGCTTAGGGCAGATTGCAACTAATGAAAAACTGTTTTTT. It yields the protein CASSLGQIATNEKLFF. The full variable domain, its missing parts supplied by reference TRBV7-6 and TRBJ1-4, is GAGVSQSPRYKVTKRGQDVALRCDPISGHVSLYWYRQALGQGPEFLTYFNYEAQQDKSGLPNDRFSAERPEGSISTLTIQRTEQRDSAMYRCASSLGQIATNEKLFFGSGTQLSVL.

The chain carries TRBV18 and TRBJ2-7; 11 bases map to TRBD2. CDR3 length equals 15 residues. Germline loops: CDR1 KGHSH, CDR2 LQKENI. Unmatched junction bases numbered 1, after V lost 3 bases and J lost 0 bases. The CDR3 here is CASSPGLADSYEQYF. The DNA for the CDR3 is TGTGCCAGCTCACCGGGACTAGCGGACTCCTACGAGCAGTACTTC.

This rearrangement joins TRBV30 to TRBJ1-2; TRBD1 matches 7 bases. Trimming at V came to 1 base and at J to 5 bases, leaving 16 bases not matched to a gene. The CDR3 runs to 17 residues. Germline assignment: CDR1 GTSNPN and CDR2 SVGIG (reference sequence). CDR3 residues: CAWSARTGAGILYGYTF. The CDR3 DNA follows: TGTGCCTGGAGTGCCCGGACAGGTGCGGGTATCCTTTATGGCTACACCTTC.